What follows describes a single TCR beta chain. The antigen remains undetermined. The ends were cut back, 5 bases at V and 1 base at J, with 8 bases in the middle. CDR3 length equals 13 residues. Looked up from germline, CDR1 is SGHDN and CDR2 is FVKESK. These data come from a study of T cell responses to AZD1222 COVID-19 vaccine. General study results and limits: Most donors were white British and more were female, and clonal diversity was possibly underestimated. Across spike, vaccine-associated CD4 TCRs were found, dominant at 160-218 and 743-854. Nearly half of spike-specific TCRs reportedly go after variant regions that carry no mutations. Sampling captured repertoires only after the peak T cell response.

Repertoires were generated with immunoSEQ multiplex PCR, while TCRdb's copy carries only in-frame clones and drops some. The sample holds about 190,000 clones, more than 75% seen once. The chain recombines TRBV14 with TRBJ1-2; D is ambiguous. This clonotype was sampled from an adult in good health. The sample in question was peripheral blood, obtained on day 0 of AZD1222 vaccination. The CDR3 loop reads CASSADVNYGYTF. The DNA for the CDR3 is TGTGCCAGCAGCGCCGACGTTAACTATGGCTACACCTTC.